Shown below are 18 T cell receptor beta chains from a single sample sequenced in a study of T-cell memory formation after mild COVID-19. Via MiXCR, TCRdb re-called the 5' RACE reads, giving one row per CDR3 protein. The sample holds some 200,000 distinct CDR3 sequences, approximately 10% seen once. The sequenced sample was PBMCs or a T cell subset sorted from them (not recorded which). The source is a man between 18 and 35 years old who had mild COVID-19 (a few samples of this study predate the infection). Cell type and time point are not known.

The chain is built from TRBV30 and TRBJ1-5; D possibly corresponds to TRBD1 (5 bases). Germline CDR1 GTSNPN, CDR2 SVGIG (reference sequence). The CDR3 is made up of 13 amino acids. Trimming shortened V by 2 bases and J by 7 bases, and 12 bases separated the two germline ends. The CDR3 sequence: CAWSSGMGQPQHF. CDR3 DNA: TGTGCCTGGAGTTCAGGGATGGGACAGCCCCAGCATTTT.

The chain recombines TRBV7-9 with TRBJ2-1; D is perhaps TRBD2 (6 bases). The CDR3 is 17 residues long. Trimming stripped 5 bases from V and 2 bases from J, with 19 bases between. Germline CDR1 reads SEHNR; CDR2 reads FQNEAQ (reference sequence). CDR3 amino acids: CASSPTREYATYNEQFF. The CDR3 DNA sequence: TGTGCCAGCAGCCCTACCCGGGAGTACGCAACCTACAATGAGCAGTTCTTC.

This clonotype was recorded at least ten times. The chain recombines TRBV5-1 with TRBJ2-1; D gene ambiguous. The CDR3 totals 14 residues. The V end was cut by 0 bases, the J end by 8 bases, with 12 bases between. In germline, CDR1 is SGHRS, CDR2 YFSETQ. The CDR3 region is CASSLGAGDDEQFF. CDR3 DNA sequence: TGCGCCAGCAGCTTGGGCGCAGGAGACGATGAGCAGTTCTTC. The variable domain in full, with the rest retrieved from reference TRBV5-1 and TRBJ2-1, is KAGVTQTPRYLIKTRGQQVTLSCSPISGHRSVSWYQQTPGQGLQFLFEYFSETQRNKGNFPGRFSGRQFSNSRSEMNVSTLELGDSALYLCASSLGAGDDEQFFGPGTRLTVL.

The rearrangement links TRBV12-5 to TRBJ1-2; D is possibly TRBD1 (6 bases). V lost 1 base to trimming and J lost 7 bases, with 10 bases between them. This CDR3 is built from 13 residues. CDR1 LGHNT and CDR2 FRNRAP come from the germline V gene. The CDR3 loop reads CASGLAGAAGYTF. The DNA of the CDR3 is TGTGCTAGTGGTTTGGCAGGGGCCGCTGGCTACACCTTC.

In this sample, this clonotype turned up many times. The chain carries TRBV6-5 and TRBJ1-1; D not resolved. The CDR3 extends over 12 amino acids. Germline assignment: CDR1 MNHEY and CDR2 SVGAGI. Trimming cost V 6 bases and J 6 bases, with 11 bases left between them. For the CDR3, the DNA is TGTGCCAGCAGGGCAGACACTTCTGAAGCTTTCTTT. Its translation: CASRADTSEAFF.

This clonotype occurred many times. V is TRBV20-1 and J is TRBJ2-1, with 9 bases identical to TRBD2. This CDR3 has 16 amino acids. Germline V gives CDR1 DFQATT, CDR2 SNEGSKA (reference sequence). J gave up 2 bases and V 1 base, and 6 bases lay outside the gene matches. CDR3 sequence (DNA): TGCAGTGCTAGAGGTTCTAGCGGGGAGACCTACAATGAGCAGTTCTTC. Amino acid sequence: CSARGSSGETYNEQFF.

The rearrangement links TRBV29-1 to TRBJ1-1; D remains unclear. Germline CDR1 and CDR2: SQVTM and ANQGSEA. This CDR3 spans 12 amino acids. V was clipped by 6 bases and J by 5 bases, with 13 bases between them. The CDR3 region has the DNA TGCAGCGTAGAGGGAGGCGGGACTGAAGCTTTCTTT. Translation: CSVEGGGTEAFF.

This clonotype was detected only a few times. The J gene is TRBJ2-5, the V gene TRBV6-2 or TRBV6-3; no firm D call. This CDR3 contains 12 residues. The V gene's germline CDR1 is MNHEY and CDR2 SVGEGT. Deletions cut 2 bases from V and 4 bases from J, with 5 bases between. For the CDR3, the DNA is TGTGCCAGCAGTTACGGCGGAGAGACCCAGTACTTC. It yields the protein CASSYGGETQYF.

The chain carries TRBV20-1 and TRBJ2-3, with TRBD1 as a possible D gene (6 bases). From germline, CDR1 is DFQATT and CDR2 SNEGSKA (reference sequence). This CDR3 has 15 amino acids. The V end lost 4 bases, the J end lost 0 bases, and 14 bases lay between the germline ends. DNA for the CDR3: TGCAGTGCTATTGACAGGACCACTAGCACAGATACGCAGTATTTT. Amino acid sequence: CSAIDRTTSTDTQYF.

This clonotype was seen ten or more times. This chain uses TRBV4-1 with TRBJ2-3; D unclear. Per the germline V gene, CDR1 is MGHRA and CDR2 is YSYEKL. Trimming removed 0 bases from V and 6 bases from J, with 16 bases in between. The CDR3 has 16 amino acids. The CDR3 spells CASSQDPPPNVDTQYF. Here the CDR3 DNA reads TGCGCCAGCAGCCAAGATCCCCCACCAAACGTTGATACGCAGTATTTT.

This clonotype was found many times. The J gene is TRBJ2-1, the V gene TRBV4-1; TRBD2 is a possible D gene (7 bases). The CDR3 covers 17 residues. Germline V CDR1 and CDR2: MGHRA, YSYEKL. Trimming removed 3 bases at V and 12 bases at J, with 27 bases between. The CDR3 reads CASSHEPTGSRGLGQFF. The CDR3 bases are TGCGCCAGCAGCCACGAACCGACAGGATCGCGGGGGCTTGGGCAGTTCTTC.

This clonotype appeared a few times. The J gene is TRBJ1-2, the V gene TRBV29-1, with 7 positions matching TRBD1. Germline V CDR1 and CDR2: SQVTM, ANQGSEA. This CDR3 region has 13 residues. V shed 6 bases and J 0 bases; nucleotides not matched to a gene: 4. For the CDR3, the DNA is TGCAGCGTCAGGGACAGAGCTAACTATGGCTACACCTTC. Its protein is CSVRDRANYGYTF.

In this sample, this clonotype turned up many times. This sequence joins TRBV7-2 and TRBJ2-1; D not certain. V was cut by 5 bases and J by 7 bases, with 12 bases left in between. The CDR3 has 13 residues. Looked up from germline, CDR1 is SGHTA and CDR2 is FQGNSA. CDR3: CASSPRIRNEQFF. CDR3 sequence (DNA): TGTGCCAGCAGCCCTCGAATTAGGAATGAGCAGTTCTTC.

The chain carries TRBV21-1 and TRBJ2-7; whether TRBD1, the table's D call, matches the DNA was not checked. TRBV21-1 is reported as a pseudogene. The CDR3 loop spans 15 amino acids. The CDR3: CASSKGDRSSYEQYV. The CDR3 nucleotides are TGTGCCAGCAGCAAAGGGGACCGAAGCTCTTACGAGCAGTACGTC.

This clonotype was seen a few times. The rearrangement joins TRBV11-2 to TRBJ2-5; 9 nucleotides agree with TRBD2. The CDR3 is 17 residues long. Looked up from germline, CDR1 is SGHAT and CDR2 is FQNNGV. The J segment lost 2 bases and the V segment lost 1 base, leaving 8 bases of the junction unmatched. DNA of the CDR3: TGTGCCAGCAGCTTAGGGTTGGGGCTAGCGGGGCAAGAGACCCAGTACTTC. Its protein is CASSLGLGLAGQETQYF.

In its sample, this clonotype was seen many times. The chain recombines TRBV20-1 with TRBJ2-5, with 7 positions matching TRBD2. CDR3 length equals 13 residues. With 6 bases clipped from V and 0 bases from J, the junction kept 4 bases outside the gene matches. From germline, CDR1 is DFQATT and CDR2 SNEGSKA (reference sequence). CDR3 region: CSASAGDQETQYF. CDR3 DNA sequence: TGCAGTGCCTCCGCGGGGGACCAAGAGACCCAGTACTTC.

This clonotype was recorded at least ten times. The V and J genes are TRBV5-1 and TRBJ2-1; 8 bases fit TRBD1. This CDR3 comprises 16 residues. Trimming took 0 bases from V and 8 from J; bases not matched to a gene: 10. Germline V gene lookup returns CDR1 SGHRS and CDR2 YFSETQ. CDR3 protein: CASSLDGQGKGDEQFF. The CDR3 nucleotides read TGCGCCAGCAGCTTGGATGGACAGGGTAAAGGTGATGAGCAGTTCTTC.

This clonotype was detected a few times. This chain connects TRBV10-3 to TRBJ2-5; a possible D gene is TRBD1 (5 bases). This CDR3 contains 14 residues. V was trimmed by 3 bases and J by 3 bases, leaving 11 bases between them. The germline CDR1 and CDR2 sequences are ENHRY and SYGVKD. The CDR3 DNA reads as TGTGCCATCAGTGATAACTCCAGGGAAGAGACCCAGTACTTC. Translating gives CAISDNSREETQYF.